This T cell receptor (beta chain) was recovered during a study of blood T cell repertoires in COVID-19. Overall study context: The United States, Italy and Spain provided the acute and convalescent COVID-19 samples. The cDNA or gDNA used as material had been derived from T cells, B-cell-depleted T cells, or PBMCs.

This clone was observed once. Germline assignment: CDR1 MNHEY and CDR2 SVGAGI. This CDR3 has 14 amino acids. V lost 2 bases and J lost 1; bases outside the gene matches: 0. Original processing notes: Amplifying reference gene primers gave estimates of nucleated cell counts. Clones were sequenced by immunoSEQ multiplex PCR, and TCRdb holds only the in-frame ones, with some missing. The DNA was the basis for D and trimming; V, J and clone size are from that table. This sample carries about 150,000 clones, over 60% of them seen once, and the ten largest clones take about 3.8%. The clonotype was recovered from a woman aged 80 or over with acute or convalescent COVID-19. J is TRBJ2-7 and V is TRBV6-5, with TRBD2 identical over 9 bases. Source material: peripheral blood. The CDR3 coding sequence is TGTGCCAGCAGTTACGCGGGGGGGTCCTACGAGCAGTACTTC. This translates into CASSYAGGSYEQYF.